The next 16 T cell receptor beta chains were all read from a single sample in a study of T-cell reconstitution after alpha-beta-depleted transplantation in children. It was with unique molecular identifiers that the TCRbeta library was prepared. TCRdb analysed the PCR reads with MiXCR anew, one entry per CDR3 protein. The sample shows a few hundred thousand distinct CDR3 sequences, roughly 10% of them seen only once. The starting material was PBMCs from the stem cell graft donor, obtained from the stem cell graft. Receptors were obtained from a human donor who donated a stem cell graft to a child with acute lymphoblastic leukemia.

The J gene is TRBJ2-1, the V gene TRBV2; no firm D call. The CDR3 is 11 amino acids. Germline CDR1 and CDR2: SNHLY and FYNNEI. The ends were cut back, 6 bases at V and 8 bases at J, with 8 bases in the middle. In DNA, the CDR3 is TGTGCCAGCAGCCAAAGTTATGAGCAGTTCTTC. Protein product: CASSQSYEQFF.

The chain couples TRBV29-1 to TRBJ1-1; no clear D. The length of the CDR3 is 14 residues. Germline assignment: CDR1 SQVTM and CDR2 ANQGSEA. Between the trimmed V and J ends, which lost 6 bases and 3 bases, there was a span of 17 bases. The CDR3 DNA reads as TGCAGCGTCTCCCCGCGGAGGGAGGACACTGAAGCTTTCTTT. It specifies CSVSPRREDTEAFF.

The V call is TRBV6-1, the J call TRBJ2-2, with D possibly matching TRBD2 (6 bases). The CDR3 runs 18 residues. Trimming took 2 bases from V and 1 from J, leaving 17 bases between them. Germline V gene lookup returns CDR1 MNHNS and CDR2 SASEGT. The CDR3 DNA is TGTGCCAGCAGTGAATTACGGGACTTGCAGGGGAACACCGGGGAGCTGTTTTTT. Translated: CASSELRDLQGNTGELFF.

In its sample, this clonotype was seen a few times. The chain is built from TRBV4-3 and TRBJ1-2, with 7 positions matching TRBD1. CDR1 is LGHNA, CDR2 YSLEER, per germline. The CDR3 totals 15 residues. V was clipped by 0 bases and J by 2 bases; unmatched bases: 3. Here the CDR3 reads CASSQEGRGNYGYTF. The CDR3 DNA sequence: TGCGCCAGCAGCCAAGAGGGCAGGGGGAACTATGGCTACACCTTC.

Ten or more counts support this clonotype. This chain joins TRBV6-5 and TRBJ2-7; unclear D gene. This CDR3 is 12 amino acids long. V lost 2 bases, J lost 3 bases, and 5 bases lay in between. The V gene's germline CDR1 is MNHEY and CDR2 SVGAGI. Here the CDR3 DNA reads TGTGCCAGCAGTTACCCGGGCTACGAGCAGTACTTC. This codes for CASSYPGYEQYF.

This clonotype was detected a few times. The CDR3: CAIRRTTGIGSTDTQYF. The CDR3 region has the DNA TGTGCCATCCGCAGAACAACGGGGATCGGTTCCACAGATACGCAGTATTTT. J is TRBJ2-3 and V is TRBV10-3; D is possibly TRBD2 (5 bases). CDR3 length equals 17 residues. Germline CDR1 ENHRY, CDR2 SYGVKD. V lost 8 bases, J lost 2 bases, and 23 bases lay in between.

This clonotype was recorded at least ten times. The chain employs TRBV7-9 and TRBJ2-1; TRBD2 matches at 9 bases. Germline loops: CDR1 SEHNR, CDR2 FQNEAQ (reference sequence). V was clipped by 5 bases and J by 7 bases; unmatched bases: 12. This CDR3 spans 16 amino acids. The CDR3 region is CASSPRSSGGSNEQFF. The CDR3 coding sequence is TGTGCCAGCAGCCCACGGAGTAGCGGGGGCTCAAATGAGCAGTTCTTC.

This clonotype has just a few counts. This chain connects TRBV20-1 to TRBJ2-7; the D gene is possibly TRBD2 (5 bases). Trimming cost V 3 bases and J 7 bases, with 16 bases left between them. The V gene's germline CDR1 is DFQATT and CDR2 SNEGSKA (reference sequence). This CDR3 comprises 13 residues. CDR3 nucleotide sequence: TGCAGTGCTAGGACTACCCCTAGGATGGAGCAGTACTTC. This translates into CSARTTPRMEQYF.

This clonotype showed up just a few times. V and J are TRBV7-2 and TRBJ2-5; 10 bases agree with TRBD2. The CDR3 has 14 amino acids. Germline trimming cut 3 bases from V and 4 bases from J; bases unmatched to any gene: 2. The germline CDR1 and CDR2 sequences are SGHTA and FQGNSA. The CDR3 reads CASSLSGGVETQYF. The CDR3 DNA reads TGTGCCAGCAGCTTGAGCGGGGGGGTAGAGACCCAGTACTTC. The variable domain in full, completed from reference TRBV7-2 and TRBJ2-5, reads GAGVSQSPSNKVTEKGKDVELRCDPISGHTALYWYRQSLGQGLEFLIYFQGNSAPDKSGLPSDRFSAERTGGSVSTLTIQRTQQEDSAVYLCASSLSGGVETQYFGPGTRLLVL.

The rearrangement joins TRBV7-9 to TRBJ2-1; D is possibly TRBD2 (5 bases). The germline V gene encodes CDR1 SEHNR and CDR2 FQNEAQ (reference sequence). This CDR3 region has 13 residues. V lost 0 bases and J lost 5, with 5 bases in between. The CDR3 nucleotides are TGTGCCAGCAGCTTAGCCGGGGACAATGAGCAGTTCTTC. Encoded protein: CASSLAGDNEQFF. Based on the CDR3 plus reference TRBV7-9 and TRBJ2-1, the full variable domain is DTGVSQNPRHKITKRGQNVTFRCDPISEHNRLYWYRQTLGQGPEFLTYFQNEAQLEKSRLLSDRFSAERPKGSFSTLEIQRTEQGDSAMYLCASSLAGDNEQFFGPGTRLTVL.

Many counts were recorded for this clonotype. The J gene is TRBJ1-6, the V gene TRBV5-1; the D gene is possibly TRBD1 (5 bases). V lost 1 base and J 6 bases, leaving 11 bases between the germline ends. Looked up from germline, CDR1 is SGHRS and CDR2 is YFSETQ. This CDR3 comprises 15 residues. The CDR3 nucleotides read TGCGCCAGCAGCTTGACTCCAGGGACTAATTCACCCCTCCACTTT. This sequence encodes CASSLTPGTNSPLHF.

Only a few counts were recorded for this clonotype. V and J are TRBV29-1 and TRBJ2-1; 10 positions agree with TRBD2. The CDR3 has 15 amino acids. J lost 4 bases, V lost 4 bases, and 7 bases had no gene match. Germline CDR1 reads SQVTM; CDR2 reads ANQGSEA. The CDR3 nucleotides read TGCAGCGTTGCCGTAGCGGGGGGCCTGTACAATGAGCAGTTCTTC. Translation gives CSVAVAGGLYNEQFF.

The chain employs TRBV12-3 or TRBV12-4 and TRBJ1-2; no reliable D call. This CDR3 has 14 amino acids. The V end lost 5 bases, the J end lost 8 bases, and 18 bases lay between the germline ends. CDR3 sequence reads: CASSPGHSSLGYTF. The CDR3 bases are TGTGCCAGCAGTCCCGGCCATTCGTCATTAGGCTACACCTTC.

The genes are TRBV7-2 and TRBJ2-1; the match to TRBD2 covers 8 bases. The CDR3 is 23 amino acids. Per the germline V gene, CDR1 is SGHTA and CDR2 is FQGNSA. J lost 3 bases, V lost 2 bases, and 27 bases had no gene match. CDR3 DNA: TGTGCCAGCAGCTTACCCGAACGCGGTAGGACGCGAACAGCGGGAGACAACTACAATGAGCAGTTCTTC. Its translation is CASSLPERGRTRTAGDNYNEQFF. Complete variable domain (other parts from reference TRBV7-2 and TRBJ2-1): GAGVSQSPSNKVTEKGKDVELRCDPISGHTALYWYRQSLGQGLEFLIYFQGNSAPDKSGLPSDRFSAERTGGSVSTLTIQRTQQEDSAVYLCASSLPERGRTRTAGDNYNEQFFGPGTRLTVL.

Many counts were recorded for this clonotype. The chain employs TRBV5-1 and TRBJ2-2; TRBD1 agrees at 8 bases. Germline values: CDR1 SGHRS, CDR2 YFSETQ. The CDR3 is made up of 14 amino acids. The V segment lost 8 bases and the J segment 3 bases; nucleotides outside the gene matches: 6. The CDR3: CASKGQGDTGELFF. The CDR3 DNA reads as TGCGCCAGTAAAGGACAGGGAGACACCGGGGAGCTGTTTTTT.

The chain carries TRBV7-2 and TRBJ1-2, with no clear D. The CDR3 is made up of 13 amino acids. The V gene lost 5 bases and the J gene lost 10 bases, with 17 bases spanning the gap. Germline CDR1 is SGHTA and CDR2 is FQGNSA. The CDR3 reads CASSPDALIDYTF. The CDR3 DNA sequence: TGTGCCAGCAGCCCCGACGCACTGATAGACTACACCTTC.